The 2 T cell receptor beta chains listed next were all sequenced from one sample in a study of radiotherapy plus CTLA-4 blockade in lung cancer. Assay used: immunoSEQ multiplex PCR; TCRdb lists only in-frame clones, some missing. Here the sample spans about 95,000 clones, roughly 85% being singletons. The sample consisted of peripheral blood, taken from a patient treated with radiotherapy plus ipilimumab. The receptors stem from a human donor with non-small cell lung cancer who had stable disease on radiotherapy plus ipilimumab.

V is TRBV9 and J is TRBJ2-1, with 7 bases that match TRBD2. Germline-derived CDR1 and CDR2 are SGDLS and YYNGEE. V gave up 0 bases and J gave up 0 bases; unmatched junction bases: 3. This CDR3 comprises 16 residues. The CDR3 region is CASSVEGGSSYNEQFF. CDR3 bases: TGTGCCAGCAGCGTAGAGGGCGGGAGCTCCTACAATGAGCAGTTCTTC.

V and J are TRBV30 and TRBJ1-4, with D possibly being TRBD1 (6 bases). CDR3 length: 13 amino acids. Germline values: CDR1 GTSNPN, CDR2 SVGIG (reference sequence). V was cut by 2 bases and J by 7 bases, with 11 bases left in between. CDR3 amino acids: CAWSPRGGEKLFF. Written as DNA, the CDR3 is TGTGCCTGGAGTCCCAGGGGCGGTGAAAAACTGTTTTTT.